The rows below give T cell receptor beta chains drawn from one sample of a study of T cells in localized non-small cell lung cancer. Sequencing used immunoSEQ multiplex PCR; TCRdb keeps in-frame clones, though not all of them. The sample lists 20,000 to 25,000 clones, 85% to 90% occurring once. The material sequenced was peripheral blood, taken before any cancer treatment. These receptors were obtained from a male donor aged 60 or over with stage I lung adenocarcinoma. The CDR3 runs from the conserved cysteine through the conserved F or W. A D gene is named only where the DNA matches it firmly. Where a row states a size, it is once, few, many or the class of an expanded clone; other rows omit it.

d_gene,j_gene,v_gene,abundance,CDR3nt,CDR3aa
NA,TRBJ2-6,TRBV9,NA,TGTGCCAGCAGCTTCGACAGTGCCGGGGCCAACGTCCTGACTTTC,CASSFDSAGANVLTF
NA,TRBJ2-5,TRBV6-4,NA,TGTGCCAGCAAGGATGTTCAAGGTTTCAAAGAGACCCAGTACTTC,CASKDVQGFKETQYF
NA,TRBJ2-1,TRBV6-4,once,TGTGCCAGCAGTACTACGCTACGAGTATCGGAGCAGTTCTTC,CASSTTLRVSEQFF
NA,TRBJ1-1,TRBV9,NA,TGTGCCAGCAGCGTAGGCTGGATGAACACTGAAGCTTTCTTT,CASSVGWMNTEAFF
NA,TRBJ1-1,TRBV7-9,NA,TGTGCCAGCGGGCCACAGGGAGAAAGGGCTGAAGCTTTCTTT,CASGPQGERAEAFF
NA,TRBJ1-2,TRBV6-6,NA,TGTGCCAGCAGTTCGCGAGAGGGGCATGGCTACACCTTC,CASSSREGHGYTF
TRBD2,TRBJ2-5,TRBV6-1,NA,TGTGCCAGCAGAGCTATAGCGGGGGCTCAAGAGACCCAGTACTTC,CASRAIAGAQETQYF
TRBD1,TRBJ2-7,TRBV19,NA,TGTGCCAGTAGCCGCGGACAGGGCCGCGAGCAGTACTTC,CASSRGQGREQYF
TRBD1,TRBJ2-3,TRBV2,NA,TGTGCCAGCAGTGAACGGGCAGGGGGCATAGATACGCAGTATTTT,CASSERAGGIDTQYF
NA,TRBJ2-3,TRBV10-1,NA,TGCGCCAGCAGTGATCGGGCAGCTAGCACAGATACGCAGTATTTT,CASSDRAASTDTQYF
TRBD1,TRBJ1-1,TRBV7-3,NA,TGTGCCAGCAGCATGGGACAGGTGAACACTGAAGCTTTCTTT,CASSMGQVNTEAFF
TRBD1,TRBJ2-1,TRBV19,NA,TGTGCCAGTACCCGGGACAGGGACGGCAATGAGCAGTTCTTC,CASTRDRDGNEQFF
NA,TRBJ2-7,TRBV13,NA,TGTGCCAGCAGCTTTTTCGGGCAGTGGGAATCCTACGAGCAGTACTTC,CASSFFGQWESYEQYF
TRBD1,TRBJ1-2,TRBV5-6,once,TGTGCCAGCAGCTTGGGGCAGGGGGCTTACTATGGCTACACCTTC,CASSLGQGAYYGYTF
NA,TRBJ1-5,TRBV28,once,TGTGCCAGCAGTACTTTCATGGGGCAGGGGCGCCCCAATCAGCCCCAGCATTTT,CASSTFMGQGRPNQPQHF
NA,TRBJ1-2,TRBV4-3,NA,TGCGCCAGCAGCCAAGACCCCCGGCCGGACTATGGCTACACCTTC,CASSQDPRPDYGYTF
NA,TRBJ1-5,TRBV6-5,NA,TGTGCCAGCAGTTACAATCGCCATCAGCCCCAGCATTTT,CASSYNRHQPQHF
NA,TRBJ2-7,TRBV5-8,NA,TGTGCCAGCAGCTTGGGGAGGGGGGGGGCCAACTACGAGCAGTACTTC,CASSLGRGGANYEQYF
TRBD1,TRBJ2-6,TRBV15,NA,TGTGCCACCAGCAGAGATCTTGCCAGGGGGTACTCTGGGGCCAACGTCCTGACTTTC,CATSRDLARGYSGANVLTF
NA,TRBJ1-3,TRBV7-2,NA,TGTGCCAGCACCCTGGGGGCCCCGCAAGGAAACACCATATATTTT,CASTLGAPQGNTIYF
TRBD1,TRBJ2-1,TRBV28,NA,TGTGCCAGCAGTCCTAGGGGGCAGATAAGCAATGAGCAGTTCTTC,CASSPRGQISNEQFF